The entry below gives a single TCR beta chain sequence along with its context. This clone's antigen is unknown. Qualities for individual bases were not recorded, and no much larger clone is one base off. Whole blood was collected in K2EDTA tubes by collaborating institutions according to the institutions' own protocols. Collaborator samples were shipped for TCRbeta analysis as frozen whole blood, isolated PBMCs, or DNA extracted from either sample type. The data belong to a study of blood T cell repertoires in COVID-19 (dated by TCRdb to 2019 to 2021). Context from the whole study: The collaborator samples originated in the United States, Italy and Spain and spanned the acute and convalescent phases of COVID-19. The material from the prospective study consisted of cDNA or gDNA derived from T cells, B-cell-depleted T cells, or PBMCs. Samples came from the ongoing ImmuneRACE study (first 160 participants) plus 1,254 subjects from 6 global collaborators. A de-identified subject ID, COVID-19 status, age in years and sex were almost always included in the sample metadata. Deeply sampled blood TCRbeta repertoires from subjects exposed to, actively infected with, or recovered from COVID-19 were included in the dataset. Where HLA class I and class II types were available, the types were taken from metadata supplied by the sample provider, not from assay-based typing. The repertoires were released in a freely available public database intended as a resource for research on the immune response to SARS-CoV-2.

Results and caveats for the whole study, not just this receptor: Clinical and demographic metadata were provided uncurated, with the amount varying by source and participant.

The immunoSEQ Assay, a bias-controlled multiplex PCR, was used to amplify TCRbeta CDR3 regions from genomic DNA. The study's own analysis went as follows. Within the assay, amplification of reference gene primers was used to estimate how many nucleated cells each sample contained. Sequence reads were collapsed and filtered to measure the absolute abundance of every unique TCRbeta CDR3 rearrangement. For each sample, productive Simpson clonality was calculated by taking the square root of Simpson's diversity index across productive rearrangements. In TCRdb, the immuneACCESS table is reduced to in-frame sequences with V and J assigned. These tables do not hold every clone; where another copy was compared, an unresolved V gene accounts for under half, and the others remain unexplained. V, J and clone size are those of that table, while D and trimming were read from the DNA. A total of 70,000 to 90,000 clones appear in this sample, roughly 85% of them only once. The ten top clones hold roughly 45% of the sample.

Deletion took 2 bases off V and 0 bases off J, with a span of 18 bases between the germline ends. The CDR3 goes from the cysteine to the phenylalanine over 18 residues. The only DNA kept is the CDR3, 54 bases in frame from the first base. Per the germline V gene, SGHVS is the CDR1 and FNYEAQ is the CDR2. The sample consisted of peripheral blood. The sequence links TRBV7-6 to TRBJ2-3, and the D gene may be TRBD1, 5 bases matching. This clonotype was obtained from a human donor in a cohort sampled during active COVID-19. Here the CDR3 is given as CASSLTGDRTTSTDTQYF. DNA sequence: TGTGCCAGCAGCTTAACTGGGGATCGGACAACTAGCACAGATACGCAGTATTTT. The variable domain in full, with residues beyond the CDR3 obtained from the reference TRBV7-6 and TRBJ2-3 genes, is GAGVSQSPRYKVTKRGQDVALRCDPISGHVSLYWYRQALGQGPEFLTYFNYEAQQDKSGLPNDRFSAERPEGSISTLTIQRTEQRDSAMYRCASSLTGDRTTSTDTQYFGPGTRLTVL.